These 31 T cell receptor beta chains were sequenced from one sample in a study of technical replicates of blood from four donors. This table comes from immunoSEQ multiplex PCR, and its TCRdb copy is limited to in-frame clones, with some not included. The table shows approximately 89,000 clones, with around 94% occurring only once. Sequencing was done on a sample of T cells isolated from PBMCs. Every receptor here comes from a human donor in good health.

This sequence joins TRBV7-2 and TRBJ2-7; the match to TRBD2 covers 10 bases. Trimming took 5 bases from V and 3 from J; bases not matched to a gene: 7. There are 15 residues in the CDR3. The germline V gene has CDR1 SGHTA and CDR2 FQGNSA. In nucleotides, the CDR3 is TGTGCCAGCAGCCCGTGGACTAGCGGAAGCTACGAGCAGTACTTC. It encodes CASSPWTSGSYEQYF.

This sequence joins TRBV19 and TRBJ2-1; D possibly corresponds to TRBD2 (6 bases). The CDR3 has 15 amino acids. Germline CDR1 reads LNHDA; CDR2 reads SQIVND (reference sequence). Trimming cost V 4 bases and J 9 bases, with 19 bases left between them. The CDR3 DNA follows: TGTGCCAGTAGTACAATAGCGGAACGGTCGGGTGAGCAGTTCTTC. This encodes CASSTIAERSGEQFF.

This chain joins TRBV5-5 and TRBJ1-4; tentative D call: TRBD1 (5 bases). Trimming removed 0 bases at V and 5 bases at J, with 5 bases between. From germline, CDR1 is SGHKS and CDR2 YYEKEE (reference sequence). This CDR3 region has 13 residues. CDR3 sequence reads: CASSLAGNEKLFF. The CDR3 DNA reads as TGTGCCAGCAGCTTGGCAGGGAATGAAAAACTGTTTTTT.

The chain has TRBV4-1 and TRBJ2-7; 11 nucleotides agree with TRBD2. The germline V gene has CDR1 MGHRA and CDR2 YSYEKL. Unmatched junction bases numbered 3, after V lost 1 base and J lost 1 base. The CDR3 has 16 amino acids. The CDR3 sequence: CASSQVTSGVSYEQYF. The CDR3 coding sequence is TGCGCCAGCAGCCAAGTGACTAGCGGGGTTTCCTACGAGCAGTACTTC.

The gene calls are TRBV19 and TRBJ1-2; 9 nucleotides match TRBD1. CDR3 size: 15 residues. From germline, CDR1 is LNHDA and CDR2 SQIVND (reference sequence). Germline trimming cut 6 bases from V and 3 bases from J; bases unmatched to any gene: 8. CDR3 sequence: CASSPGDRAYYGYTF. The DNA of the CDR3 is TGTGCCAGTAGCCCGGGGGACAGGGCCTACTATGGCTACACCTTC.

The rearrangement uses TRBV5-1 and TRBJ2-5; 9 bases align to TRBD2. The germline gives CDR1 SGHRS, CDR2 YFSETQ. CDR3 size: 15 residues. V was clipped by 0 bases and J by 3 bases; unmatched bases: 3. CDR3 residues: CASSLEVAGEETQYF. The DNA of the CDR3 is TGCGCCAGCAGCTTGGAAGTAGCGGGAGAAGAGACCCAGTACTTC.

The chain employs TRBV27 and TRBJ1-5, with D hard to call. V was trimmed by 3 bases and J by 10 bases, leaving 10 bases between them. CDR3 size: 12 residues. Per the germline V gene, CDR1 is MNHEY and CDR2 is SMNVEV (reference sequence). This chain's CDR3 is CASSLGRGPQHF. CDR3 DNA: TGTGCCAGCAGTTTGGGCCGGGGTCCCCAGCATTTT.

The CDR3 region is CAWSVQGRSDTQYF. CDR3 nucleotide sequence: TGTGCCTGGAGTGTACAGGGAAGATCAGATACGCAGTATTTT. The chain employs TRBV30 and TRBJ2-3, with a weak D call TRBD1 (6 bases). CDR1 is GTSNPN and CDR2 is SVGIG in the germline V gene (reference sequence). V dropped 0 bases and J dropped 4 bases, with 11 bases sitting between them. The CDR3 consists of 14 residues. Drawing the rest from reference TRBV30 and TRBJ2-3, the complete variable domain is SQTIHQWPATLVQPVGSPLSLECTVEGTSNPNLYWYRQAAGRGLQLLFYSVGIGQISSEVPQNLSASRPQDRQFILSSKKLLLSDSGFYLCAWSVQGRSDTQYFGPGTRLTVL.

J is TRBJ2-4 and V is TRBV29-1; tentative D call: TRBD1 (7 bases). The germline CDR1 and CDR2 sequences are SQVTM and ANQGSEA. V lost 7 bases, J lost 0 bases, and 19 bases lay in between. The CDR3 is made up of 16 amino acids. CDR3 coding DNA: TGCAGCGCTCCCCCCAGGGGGGTACTAGCCAAAAACATTCAGTACTTC. This translates into CSAPPRGVLAKNIQYF.

The chain joins TRBV2 to TRBJ2-3; 12 bases map to TRBD2. The germline CDR1 and CDR2 sequences are SNHLY and FYNNEI. This CDR3 is 15 amino acids long. V shed 3 bases and J 4 bases; nucleotides not matched to a gene: 2. DNA of the CDR3: TGTGCCAGCAGTGAGTCTAGCGGGAGGGCAGATACGCAGTATTTT. Amino acid sequence: CASSESSGRADTQYF.

To note about this clone: The junction does not match germline at one end; this may be a read error. The chain uses TRBV7-7 and TRBJ1-5; D is perhaps TRBD1 (6 bases). Germline CDR1 SSHAT, CDR2 FNYEAQ (reference sequence). The CDR3 loop spans 14 amino acids. Here the CDR3 reads CASSLRGNNQPQHF. For the CDR3, the DNA is TGTGCTAGCAGCCTCAGGGGAAACAATCAGCCCCAGCATTTT.

J is TRBJ2-1 and V is TRBV28, with 7 bases identical to TRBD2. Germline assignment: CDR1 MDHEN and CDR2 SYDVKM. The CDR3 has 15 residues. The V gene end was trimmed by 7 bases and the J gene end by 5 bases; junction bases not matched to a gene: 11. Here the CDR3 reads CASTRLRELNNEQFF. DNA of the CDR3: TGTGCCAGCACCCGTTTGCGGGAGTTGAACAATGAGCAGTTCTTC.

The chain links TRBV4-2 to TRBJ2-1; 9 nucleotides align to TRBD1. The germline V gene encodes CDR1 LGHNA and CDR2 YNFKEQ. Unmatched junction bases numbered 3, after V lost 1 base and J lost 5 bases. CDR3 length: 15 residues. The CDR3, as DNA: TGTGCCAGCAGCCAAGTGGGGACAGGGCACAATGAGCAGTTCTTC. This sequence encodes CASSQVGTGHNEQFF.

The gene calls are TRBV25-1 and TRBJ1-1, with D tentatively TRBD1 (5 bases). Germline values: CDR1 MGHDK, CDR2 SYGVNS. The ends were cut back, 0 bases at V and 3 bases at J, with 8 bases in the middle. CDR3 length: 14 residues. CDR3 sequence reads: CASSEYREDTEAFF. The CDR3, as DNA: TGTGCCAGCAGTGAATACAGGGAGGACACTGAAGCTTTCTTT.

The sample holds one count of this clone. CDR3 sequence (DNA): TGTGCCAGCAGCTTGGAGGGACTACCTCCCTACGAGCAGTACTTC. Protein: CASSLEGLPPYEQYF. The V and J genes are TRBV5-5 and TRBJ2-7; 7 nucleotides match TRBD2. With 0 bases clipped from V and 2 bases from J, the junction kept 5 bases outside the gene matches. Germline lookup yields CDR1 SGHKS and CDR2 YYEKEE (reference sequence). CDR3 length: 15 amino acids.

This sequence joins TRBV30 and TRBJ2-3, with D possibly being TRBD2 (5 bases). The CDR3 has 15 residues. Germline loops: CDR1 GTSNPN, CDR2 SVGIG (reference sequence). The V gene lost 1 base and the J gene lost 3 bases, with 14 bases spanning the gap. CDR3 coding DNA: TGTGCCTGGAGTGCGGGGATCCTCGGAACAGATACGCAGTATTTT. Its protein product is CAWSAGILGTDTQYF.

CDR3 coding DNA: TGTGCCAGCAGCCGCAATAGGAACACTGAAGCTTTCTTT. This gives the protein CASSRNRNTEAFF. This chain joins TRBV13 and TRBJ1-1; D not resolved. Germline values: CDR1 PRHDT, CDR2 FYEKMQ (reference sequence). Trimming shortened V by 5 bases and J by 1 base, and 8 bases separated the two germline ends. The CDR3 spans 13 residues.

This chain joins TRBV6-6 and TRBJ2-5; D may be TRBD2 (5 bases). CDR3 length: 15 residues. Trimming pared 0 bases from V and 4 bases from J, leaving 12 bases between. Germline CDR1 MNHNY, CDR2 SVGAGI (reference sequence). The DNA of the CDR3 is TGTGCCAGCAGTTACTCGACGAGGGATCGAGAGACCCAGTACTTC. Translation gives CASSYSTRDRETQYF.

This clone was recorded only once. This chain joins TRBV10-3 and TRBJ1-2; TRBD1 matches at 8 bases. CDR3 size: 13 residues. CDR1 is ENHRY, CDR2 SYGVKD, per germline. The CDR3 region is CEPSAQGAIGYTF. The CDR3 nucleotides read TGTGAGCCATCGGCCCAGGGGGCGATCGGCTACACCTTC.

The table lists this clone with a few counts. The chain links TRBV10-3 to TRBJ1-2; no clear D. The CDR3 contains 13 residues. The germline V and J ends were trimmed by 6 bases and 2 bases, with 10 bases remaining between them. CDR1 and CDR2 (germline): ENHRY, SYGVKD. The CDR3 DNA reads as TGTGCCATCAGCGAAGACATGAACTATGGCTACACCTTC. It translates to CAISEDMNYGYTF.

The chain recombines TRBV30 with TRBJ2-5; 10 nucleotides agree with TRBD2. Germline CDR1 GTSNPN, CDR2 SVGIG (reference sequence). The CDR3 is made up of 15 amino acids. The trim removed 4 bases at V and 3 bases at J, leaving 8 bases unmatched. The CDR3, as DNA: TGTGCCTGGACGATTGGCCTAGCGGGAGAAGAGACCCAGTACTTC. Translated: CAWTIGLAGEETQYF.

This chain links TRBV27 with TRBJ1-5; TRBD1 agrees at 9 bases. J was trimmed by 7 bases and V by 6 bases; bases with no gene match: 7. CDR1 and CDR2 (germline): MNHEY, SMNVEV (reference sequence). The CDR3 is 14 amino acids. Here the CDR3 DNA reads TGTGCCAGCAGCACCCGGGACAGGGTACAGCCCCAGCATTTT. Translating it yields CASSTRDRVQPQHF.

The CDR3 region is CASSLAGARNEQYF. The CDR3 coding sequence is TGTGCCAGCAGCTTAGCGGGGGCTCGGAACGAGCAGTACTTC. The chain couples TRBV7-6 to TRBJ2-7, with D maybe TRBD1 (6 bases). V lost 0 bases to trimming and J lost 5 bases, with 11 bases between them. The length of the CDR3 is 14 residues. Germline V gives CDR1 SGHVS, CDR2 FNYEAQ.

V is TRBV6-4 and J is TRBJ2-2, with TRBD1 matching over 7 bases. CDR3 length: 16 amino acids. The J segment lost 1 base and the V segment lost 4 bases, leaving 6 bases of the junction unmatched. Per germline, CDR1 MRHNA and CDR2 SNTAGT. CDR3: CASSVETGMNTGELFF. The CDR3 nucleotides read TGTGCCAGCAGTGTAGAGACAGGGATGAACACCGGGGAGCTGTTTTTT.

This clone was observed a single time. CDR3 amino acids: CASSLKINRDTNQPQHF. The DNA of the CDR3 is TGTGCCAGCAGTTTAAAAATTAACCGGGACACTAATCAGCCCCAGCATTTT. The chain uses TRBV28 and TRBJ1-5, with a weak D call TRBD1 (6 bases). Germline CDR1 reads MDHEN; CDR2 reads SYDVKM. Between the trimmed V and J ends, which lost 2 bases and 4 bases, there was a span of 18 bases. CDR3 length: 17 amino acids.

The chain combines TRBV19 with TRBJ1-4; TRBD1 matches at 7 bases. The CDR3 length is 15 residues. V dropped 4 bases and J dropped 2; count of bases not matched to a gene: 4. The germline gives CDR1 LNHDA, CDR2 SQIVND (reference sequence). The CDR3 is CASSTRTGTNEKLFF. The DNA of the CDR3 is TGTGCCAGTAGTACCCGGACAGGCACTAATGAAAAACTGTTTTTT. Full variable domain (rest looked up from reference TRBV19 and TRBJ1-4): DGGITQSPKYLFRKEGQNVTLSCEQNLNHDAMYWYRQDPGQGLRLIYYSQIVNDFQKGDIAEGYSVSREKKESFPLTVTSAQKNPTAFYLCASSTRTGTNEKLFFGSGTQLSVL.

The J gene is TRBJ1-2, the V gene TRBV14, with D hard to call. The CDR3 consists of 14 residues. Trimming stripped 3 bases from V and 6 bases from J, with 14 bases between. Germline-derived CDR1 and CDR2 are SGHDN and FVKESK. This CDR3 is CASSQMSGWNGYTF. Written as DNA, the CDR3 is TGTGCCAGCAGCCAGATGTCGGGGTGGAATGGCTACACCTTC.

This chain uses TRBV5-1 with TRBJ2-7; no clear D. Germline V gene sequence: CDR1 SGHRS, CDR2 YFSETQ. V lost 7 bases to trimming and J lost 1 base, with 18 bases between them. This CDR3 region has 15 residues. CDR3 in amino acids: CASRLSPIASYEQYF. The CDR3 nucleotides read TGCGCCAGCCGTCTGTCCCCGATTGCGTCCTACGAGCAGTACTTC.

The chain carries TRBV28 and TRBJ2-2; 8 nucleotides match TRBD2. The germline gives CDR1 MDHEN, CDR2 SYDVKM. V lost 7 bases to trimming and J lost 1 base; unmatched junction nucleotides: 2. This CDR3 contains 14 residues. The CDR3 here is CASMGLENTGELFF. In DNA form, the CDR3 reads TGTGCCAGCATGGGACTAGAGAACACCGGGGAGCTGTTTTTT.

The chain joins TRBV7-9 to TRBJ2-7; D uncertain. V was trimmed by 3 bases and J by 7 bases, leaving 10 bases between them. The V gene's germline CDR1 is SEHNR and CDR2 FQNEAQ (reference sequence). The CDR3 spans 12 residues. The CDR3 protein is CASSFSAYEQYF. CDR3 bases: TGTGCCAGCAGCTTTTCCGCGTATGAGCAGTACTTC.

This chain joins TRBV25-1 and TRBJ2-7, with D hard to call. V was cut by 0 bases and J by 4 bases, with 10 bases left in between. There are 14 residues in the CDR3. Germline V gives CDR1 MGHDK, CDR2 SYGVNS. This CDR3 reads CASSEYGNGYEQYF. The CDR3 coding sequence is TGTGCCAGCAGTGAATACGGAAACGGGTACGAGCAGTACTTC.